This T cell receptor (delta chain) was captured in a study of gamma-delta T cells after stem cell transplantation. TCRdb applied CATT to the RT-PCR reads for clone calling. Of over a thousand delta-chain clones listed, 7.5% to 8.5% are singletons. The CDR3 extends over 18 amino acids. Unmatched junction bases numbered 14, after V lost 3 bases and J lost 4 bases. Germline CDR1 is GEAIGNYY and CDR2 is EKD. This clone ranks as large. This chain uses TRDV2 with TRDJ1; 12 bases line up with TRDD3. The TCR originated in a human donor. It is not recorded whose cells these are; they may come from a transplant donor. Sequenced sample: gamma-delta T cells. CDR3 bases: TGTGCCTGTGACTCCGTGTTTTCTGGGGGATACGTTGGCGATAAACTCATCTTT. Amino acids: CACDSVFSGGYVGDKLIF.